This record covers a single TCR beta chain. Its antigen is as yet unknown. Vbeta (60) and Jbeta (13) primers were used in the PCR. Method: immunoSEQ multiplex PCR; TCRdb's copy keeps in-frame clones and lacks some. The sample includes approximately 100,000 clones, approximately 81% of them seen just once. These data belong to a study of cytomegalovirus exposure and HLA in healthy donors. Study-level results: A previous analysis found most TCR beta V segments productive roughly 87% or roughly 30% of the time. In a later analysis, the majority of CMV-associated beta chains seemingly showed HLA restriction.

This CDR3 region has 16 residues. V was pared by 0 bases and J by 3 bases, with 15 bases between. Germline CDR1 SGHNT, CDR2 YYREEE (reference sequence). Sequenced: PBMCs. This rearrangement joins TRBV5-4 to TRBJ2-5; weak D call: TRBD2 (5 bases). This TCR was recovered from a man aged 35 to 55 in good health and CMV-seropositive. CDR3 sequence reads: CASSLEFSGSKETQYF. The CDR3 DNA reads TGTGCCAGCAGCTTGGAGTTTTCTGGGAGCAAAGAGACCCAGTACTTC.